The sequence of this TCR beta chain was determined in a study of blood T cell repertoires in COVID-19 (dated by TCRdb to 2018 to 2020). Notes on the research overall: Samples covering the acute and convalescent phases of COVID-19 were provided by collaborators in the United States, Italy and Spain. The sample metadata nearly always contained a de-identified subject ID, COVID-19 status, age in years and sex. The repertoires were made available in a free public database intended to serve as a resource for research on the immune response to SARS-CoV-2. The material from the prospective study consisted of cDNA or gDNA derived from T cells, B-cell-depleted T cells, or PBMCs. Samples came from the ongoing ImmuneRACE study (first 160 participants) plus 1,254 subjects from 6 global collaborators. Deeply sampled blood TCRbeta repertoires from subjects exposed to, actively infected with, or recovered from COVID-19 were included in the dataset. Where HLA class I and class II types were available, the types were taken from metadata supplied by the sample provider, not from assay-based typing. General findings and caveats noted by the study authors: The quantity of clinical and demographic metadata differed by source and by participant and was supplied without curation.

The immunoSEQ Assay, a bias-controlled multiplex PCR, was used to amplify TCRbeta CDR3 regions from genomic DNA. The study's processing was this. Nucleated cell counts per sample were estimated from amplification of reference gene primers within the assay. To quantify the absolute abundance of each unique TCRbeta CDR3 rearrangement, sequence reads were collapsed and filtered. Productive Simpson clonality was computed per sample as the square root of Simpson's diversity index over productive rearrangements. The immuneACCESS repertoire file appears here via TCRdb, limited to in-frame rearrangements. These files lack a portion of the clones; in checked studies, under half of the deficit traces to unresolved V genes, and the cause of the others is not known. V and J calls and clone size are those listed in that table; D and trimming were worked out from the DNA. For this sample the table gives about 310,000 clones, of which 80% to 90% were detected only once. The top ten clones comprise 1% of the sample.

Regarding this clone: What antigen it recognizes has not been identified. Base qualities were left out, and no much larger clone turns up one base away.

The collaborating institutions used their own protocols to collect whole blood in K2EDTA tubes. For TCRbeta analysis, collaborator samples were shipped as frozen whole blood, as isolated PBMCs, or as DNA extracted from either sample type. This clonotype was obtained from a man in his fifties or sixties with active or convalescent COVID-19. Specimen: peripheral blood.

The nucleotide sequence is given as TGCGCCAGCAGCCCTCGGACAGATGGTGTGGATGGCTACACCTTC. It translates to CASSPRTDGVDGYTF. The chain couples TRBV4-3 to TRBJ1-2; the D region possibly corresponds to TRBD1 (6 bases align). The germline V gene sets CDR1 to LGHNA and CDR2 to YSLEER. From the cysteine up to the phenylalanine, the CDR3 has a length of 15 residues. Here the CDR3 DNA is all that survives: 45 bases in frame from base 1. V is pared back by 4 bases and J by 6 bases, with 18 bases lying between the germline termini.